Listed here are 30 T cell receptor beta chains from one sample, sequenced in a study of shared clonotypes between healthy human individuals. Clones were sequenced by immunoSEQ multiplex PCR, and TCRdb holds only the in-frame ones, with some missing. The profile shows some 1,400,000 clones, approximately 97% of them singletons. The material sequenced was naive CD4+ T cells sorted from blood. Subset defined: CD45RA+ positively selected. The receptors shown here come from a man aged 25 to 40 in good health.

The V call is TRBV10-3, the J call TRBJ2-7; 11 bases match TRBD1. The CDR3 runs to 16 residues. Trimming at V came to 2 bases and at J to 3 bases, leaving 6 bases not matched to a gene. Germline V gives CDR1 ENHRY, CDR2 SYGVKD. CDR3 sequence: CAISEPAGTGGYEQYF. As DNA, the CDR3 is TGTGCCATCAGTGAGCCCGCGGGGACAGGGGGCTACGAGCAGTACTTC.

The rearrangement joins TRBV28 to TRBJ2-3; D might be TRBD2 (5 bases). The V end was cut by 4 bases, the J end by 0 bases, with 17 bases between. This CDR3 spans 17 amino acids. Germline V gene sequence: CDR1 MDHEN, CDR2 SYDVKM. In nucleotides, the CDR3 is TGTGCCAGCAGTTCACCCCCGAGCGGTTCTAGCACAGATACGCAGTATTTT. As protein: CASSSPPSGSSTDTQYF.

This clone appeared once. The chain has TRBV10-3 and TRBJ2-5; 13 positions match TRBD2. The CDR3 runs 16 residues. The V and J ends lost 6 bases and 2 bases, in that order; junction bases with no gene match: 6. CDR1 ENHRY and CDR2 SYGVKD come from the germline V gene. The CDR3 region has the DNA TGTGCCATCAGCCCTGGACTAGCGGGAGTTCAAGAGACCCAGTACTTC. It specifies CAISPGLAGVQETQYF.

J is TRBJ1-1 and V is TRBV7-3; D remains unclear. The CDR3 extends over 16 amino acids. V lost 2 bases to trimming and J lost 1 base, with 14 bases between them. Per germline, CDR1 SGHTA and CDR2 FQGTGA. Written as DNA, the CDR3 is TGTGCCAGCAGCTTACGCGTTGGGGTTGGGAACACTGAAGCTTTCTTT. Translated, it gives CASSLRVGVGNTEAFF. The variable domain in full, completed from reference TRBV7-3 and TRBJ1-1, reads GAGVSQTPSNKVTEKGKYVELRCDPISGHTALYWYRQSLGQGPEFLIYFQGTGAADDSGLPNDRFFAVRPEGSVSTLKIQRTERGDSAVYLCASSLRVGVGNTEAFFGQGTRLTVV.

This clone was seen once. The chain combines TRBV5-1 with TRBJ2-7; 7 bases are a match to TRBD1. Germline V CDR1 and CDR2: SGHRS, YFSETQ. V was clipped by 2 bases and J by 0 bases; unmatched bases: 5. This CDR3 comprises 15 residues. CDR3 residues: CASSLGGQISYEQYF. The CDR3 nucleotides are TGCGCCAGCAGCTTAGGGGGACAGATCTCCTACGAGCAGTACTTC.

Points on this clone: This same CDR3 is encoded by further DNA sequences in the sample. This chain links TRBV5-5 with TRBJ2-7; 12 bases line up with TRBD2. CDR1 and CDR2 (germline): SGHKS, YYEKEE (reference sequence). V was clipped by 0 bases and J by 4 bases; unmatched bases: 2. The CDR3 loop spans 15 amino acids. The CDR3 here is CASSLGLAGGYEQYF. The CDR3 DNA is TGTGCCAGCAGCTTGGGGCTAGCGGGAGGGTACGAGCAGTACTTC.

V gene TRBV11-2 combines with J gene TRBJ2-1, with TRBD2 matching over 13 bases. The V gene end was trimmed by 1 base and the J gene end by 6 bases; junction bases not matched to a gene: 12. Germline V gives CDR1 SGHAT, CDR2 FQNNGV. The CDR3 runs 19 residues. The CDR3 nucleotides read TGTGCCAGCAGCTTAGTATTTAGGACTAGCGGGGGATCCGTCAATGAGCAGTTCTTC. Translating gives CASSLVFRTSGGSVNEQFF.

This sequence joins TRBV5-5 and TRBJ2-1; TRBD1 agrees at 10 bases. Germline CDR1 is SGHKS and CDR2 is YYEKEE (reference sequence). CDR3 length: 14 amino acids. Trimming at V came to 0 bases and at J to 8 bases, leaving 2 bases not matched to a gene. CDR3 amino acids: CASSLGDRGHEQFF. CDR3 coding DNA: TGTGCCAGCAGCTTGGGGGACAGGGGTCATGAGCAGTTCTTC.

CDR3 in DNA: TGTGCCAGCAGCTTTAGTGGTTTTGACACCGGGGAGCTGTTTTTT. Translation gives CASSFSGFDTGELFF. V is TRBV7-2 and J is TRBJ2-2; D is ambiguous. CDR3 size: 15 residues. V lost 3 bases and J 3 bases, leaving 11 bases between the germline ends. CDR1 is SGHTA, CDR2 FQGNSA, per germline.

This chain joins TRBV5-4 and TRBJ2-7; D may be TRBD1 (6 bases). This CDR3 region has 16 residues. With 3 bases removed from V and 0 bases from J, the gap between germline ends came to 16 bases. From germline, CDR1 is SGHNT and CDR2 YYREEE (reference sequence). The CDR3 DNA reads TGTGCCAGCAGCTCAGCCGGACAGTTGAACTCCTACGAGCAGTACTTC. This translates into CASSSAGQLNSYEQYF.

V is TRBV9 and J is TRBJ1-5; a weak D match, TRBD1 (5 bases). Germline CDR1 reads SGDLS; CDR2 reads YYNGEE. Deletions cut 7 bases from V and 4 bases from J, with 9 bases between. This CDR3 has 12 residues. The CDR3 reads CASGTGNQPQHF. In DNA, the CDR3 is TGTGCCAGCGGGACGGGGAATCAGCCCCAGCATTTT. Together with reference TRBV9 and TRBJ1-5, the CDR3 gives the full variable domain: DSGVTQTPKHLITATGQRVTLRCSPRSGDLSVYWYQQSLDQGLQFLIQYYNGEERAKGNILERFSAQQFPDLHSELNLSSLELGDSALYFCASGTGNQPQHFGDGTRLSIL.

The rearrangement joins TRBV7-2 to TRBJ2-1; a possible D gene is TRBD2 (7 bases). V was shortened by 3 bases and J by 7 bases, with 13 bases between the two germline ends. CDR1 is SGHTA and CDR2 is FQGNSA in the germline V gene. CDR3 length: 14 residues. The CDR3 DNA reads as TGTGCCAGCAGCTTGGCTAGCGGACAGAATGAGCAGTTCTTC. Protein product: CASSLASGQNEQFF.

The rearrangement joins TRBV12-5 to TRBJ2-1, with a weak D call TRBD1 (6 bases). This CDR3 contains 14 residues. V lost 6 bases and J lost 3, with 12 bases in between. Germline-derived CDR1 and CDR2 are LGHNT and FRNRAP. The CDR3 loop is CASGPGVGYNEQFF. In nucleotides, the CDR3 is TGTGCTAGTGGCCCAGGGGTTGGCTACAATGAGCAGTTCTTC.

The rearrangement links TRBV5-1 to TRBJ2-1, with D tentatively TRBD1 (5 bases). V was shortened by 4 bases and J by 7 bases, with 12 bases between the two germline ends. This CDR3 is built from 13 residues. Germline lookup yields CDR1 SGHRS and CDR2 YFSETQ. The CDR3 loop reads CASSAYHRNEQFF. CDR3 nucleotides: TGCGCCAGCAGCGCATACCACAGGAATGAGCAGTTCTTC.

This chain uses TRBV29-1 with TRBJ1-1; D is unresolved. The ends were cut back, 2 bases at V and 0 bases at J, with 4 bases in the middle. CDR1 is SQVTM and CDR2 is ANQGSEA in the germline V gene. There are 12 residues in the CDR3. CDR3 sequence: CSVENMNTEAFF. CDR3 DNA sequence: TGCAGCGTTGAAAACATGAACACTGAAGCTTTCTTT. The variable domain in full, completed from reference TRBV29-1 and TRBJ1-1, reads SAVISQKPSRDICQRGTSLTIQCQVDSQVTMMFWYRQQPGQSLTLIATANQGSEATYESGFVIDKFPISRPNLTFSTLTVSNMSPEDSSIYLCSVENMNTEAFFGQGTRLTVV.

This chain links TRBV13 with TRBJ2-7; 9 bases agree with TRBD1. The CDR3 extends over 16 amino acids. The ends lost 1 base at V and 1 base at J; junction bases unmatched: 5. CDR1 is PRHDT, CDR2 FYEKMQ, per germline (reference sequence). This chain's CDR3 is CASSLVGQGISYEQYF. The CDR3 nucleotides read TGTGCCAGCAGCTTAGTGGGACAGGGAATTTCCTACGAGCAGTACTTC.

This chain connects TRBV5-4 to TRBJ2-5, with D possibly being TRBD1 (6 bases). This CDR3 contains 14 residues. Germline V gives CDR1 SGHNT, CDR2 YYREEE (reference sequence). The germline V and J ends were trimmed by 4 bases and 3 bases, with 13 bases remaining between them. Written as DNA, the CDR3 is TGTGCCAGCAGCCAGCGTTGGACAGAAGAGACCCAGTACTTC. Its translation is CASSQRWTEETQYF.

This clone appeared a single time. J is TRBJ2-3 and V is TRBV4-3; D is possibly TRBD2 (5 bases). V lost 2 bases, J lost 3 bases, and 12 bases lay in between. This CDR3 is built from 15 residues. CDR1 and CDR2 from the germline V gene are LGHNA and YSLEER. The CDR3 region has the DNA TGCGCCAGCAGCCAAACGGGAAGTAGGACAGATACGCAGTATTTT. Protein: CASSQTGSRTDTQYF.

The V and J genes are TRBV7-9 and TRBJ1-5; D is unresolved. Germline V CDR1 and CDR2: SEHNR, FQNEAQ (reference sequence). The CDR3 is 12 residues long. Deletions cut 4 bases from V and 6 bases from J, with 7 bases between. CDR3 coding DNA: TGTGCCAGCAGCTCGGAAGGTCAGCCCCAGCATTTT. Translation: CASSSEGQPQHF. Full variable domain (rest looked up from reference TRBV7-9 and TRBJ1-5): DTGVSQNPRHKITKRGQNVTFRCDPISEHNRLYWYRQTLGQGPEFLTYFQNEAQLEKSRLLSDRFSAERPKGSFSTLEIQRTEQGDSAMYLCASSSEGQPQHFGDGTRLSIL.

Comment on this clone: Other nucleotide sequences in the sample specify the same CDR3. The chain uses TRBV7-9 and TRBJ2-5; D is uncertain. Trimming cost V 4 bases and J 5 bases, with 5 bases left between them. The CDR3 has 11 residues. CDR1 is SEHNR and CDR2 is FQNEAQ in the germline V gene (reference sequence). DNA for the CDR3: TGTGCCAGCAGCTCCCTTGAGACCCAGTACTTC. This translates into CASSSLETQYF. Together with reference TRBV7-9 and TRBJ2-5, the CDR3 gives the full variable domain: DTGVSQNPRHKITKRGQNVTFRCDPISEHNRLYWYRQTLGQGPEFLTYFQNEAQLEKSRLLSDRFSAERPKGSFSTLEIQRTEQGDSAMYLCASSSLETQYFGPGTRLLVL.

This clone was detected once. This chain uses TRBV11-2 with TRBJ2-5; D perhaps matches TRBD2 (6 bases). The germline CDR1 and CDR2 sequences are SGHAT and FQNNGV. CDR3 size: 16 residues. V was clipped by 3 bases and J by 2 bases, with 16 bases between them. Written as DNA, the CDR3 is TGTGCCAGCAGCTTTATCAGGGCGGCGGGGCAAGAGACCCAGTACTTC. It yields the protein CASSFIRAAGQETQYF.

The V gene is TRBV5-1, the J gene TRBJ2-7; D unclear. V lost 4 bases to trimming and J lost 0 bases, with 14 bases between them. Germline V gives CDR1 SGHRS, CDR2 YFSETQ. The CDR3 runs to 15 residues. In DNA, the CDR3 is TGCGCCAGCAGCCATGGATTAGGTCACTCCTACGAGCAGTACTTC. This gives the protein CASSHGLGHSYEQYF. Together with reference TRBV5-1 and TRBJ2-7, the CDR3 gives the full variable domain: KAGVTQTPRYLIKTRGQQVTLSCSPISGHRSVSWYQQTPGQGLQFLFEYFSETQRNKGNFPGRFSGRQFSNSRSEMNVSTLELGDSALYLCASSHGLGHSYEQYFGPGTRLTVT.

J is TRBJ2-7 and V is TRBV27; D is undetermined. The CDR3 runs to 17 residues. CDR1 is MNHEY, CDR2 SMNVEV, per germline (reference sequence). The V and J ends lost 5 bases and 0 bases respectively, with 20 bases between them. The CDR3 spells CASSPTPAISSSYEQYF. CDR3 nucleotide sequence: TGTGCCAGCAGTCCCACCCCAGCCATTTCGAGCTCCTACGAGCAGTACTTC.

The CDR3 sequence is CASSARAEGQPGNEQFF. The CDR3 bases are TGTGCCAGCAGCGCCCGGGCCGAGGGACAGCCAGGAAATGAGCAGTTCTTC. The J gene is TRBJ2-1, the V gene TRBV9; TRBD1 aligns across 7 bases. From germline, CDR1 is SGDLS and CDR2 YYNGEE. V lost 3 bases, J lost 7 bases, and 16 bases stayed unmatched. The CDR3 loop spans 17 amino acids.

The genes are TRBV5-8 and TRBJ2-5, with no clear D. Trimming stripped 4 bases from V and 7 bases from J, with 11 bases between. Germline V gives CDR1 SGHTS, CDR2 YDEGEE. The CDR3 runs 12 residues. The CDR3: CASSPLPSTQYF. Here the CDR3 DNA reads TGTGCCAGCAGCCCGCTGCCGTCGACCCAGTACTTC.

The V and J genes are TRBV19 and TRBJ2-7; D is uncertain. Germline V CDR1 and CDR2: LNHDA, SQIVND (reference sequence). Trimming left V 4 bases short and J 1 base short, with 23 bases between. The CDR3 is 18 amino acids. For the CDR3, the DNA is TGTGCCAGTAGTAAAAGGGCATCGCGAGACTTAGAGTCCTACGAGCAGTACTTC. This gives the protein CASSKRASRDLESYEQYF.

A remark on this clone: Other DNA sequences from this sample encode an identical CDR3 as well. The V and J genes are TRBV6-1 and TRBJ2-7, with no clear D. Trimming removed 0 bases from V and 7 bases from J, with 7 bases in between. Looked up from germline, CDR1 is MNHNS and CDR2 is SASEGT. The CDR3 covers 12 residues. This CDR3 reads CASSEAGGEQYF. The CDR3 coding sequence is TGTGCCAGCAGTGAAGCGGGTGGTGAGCAGTACTTC.

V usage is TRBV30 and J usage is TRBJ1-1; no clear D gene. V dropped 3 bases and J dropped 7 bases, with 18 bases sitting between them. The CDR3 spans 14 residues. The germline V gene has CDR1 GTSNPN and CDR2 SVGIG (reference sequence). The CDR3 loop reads CAWRADSNTNEAFF. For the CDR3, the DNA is TGTGCCTGGAGGGCAGATTCGAATACCAATGAAGCTTTCTTT.

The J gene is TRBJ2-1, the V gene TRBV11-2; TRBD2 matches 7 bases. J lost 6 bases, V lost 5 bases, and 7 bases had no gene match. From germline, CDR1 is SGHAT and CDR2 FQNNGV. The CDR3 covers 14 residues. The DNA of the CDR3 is TGTGCCAGCAGCCGAAGCGGGACGGGCAATGAGCAGTTCTTC. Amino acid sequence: CASSRSGTGNEQFF.

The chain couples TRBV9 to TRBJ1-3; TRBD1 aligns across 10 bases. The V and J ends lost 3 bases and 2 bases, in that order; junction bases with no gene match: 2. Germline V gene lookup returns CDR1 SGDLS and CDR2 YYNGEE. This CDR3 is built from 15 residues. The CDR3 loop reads CASSGGQGTGNTIYF. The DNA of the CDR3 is TGTGCCAGCAGCGGGGGACAGGGGACTGGAAACACCATATATTTT.